The sequence of this TCR beta chain was determined in a study of T cells in narcolepsy. Germline CDR1 LNHDA, CDR2 SQIVND (reference sequence). CDR3 length equals 14 residues. V was cut by 1 base and J by 8 bases, with 12 bases left in between. Clones were read by immunoSEQ multiplex PCR, and TCRdb kept only the in-frame ones, dropping some. The sample consists of 30,000 to 40,000 clones, roughly 77% of them appearing once. The sequence derives from a human donor in good health. V and J are TRBV19 and TRBJ2-1; maybe TRBD2 (5 bases). Sequenced: memory (CD45RA-) CD4+ T cells from blood. For the CDR3, the DNA is TGTGCCAGTAGTATAGCACTAGACCGGGATGAGCAGTTCTTC. Its protein is CASSIALDRDEQFF. Full variable domain (outside the CDR3, taken from reference TRBV19 and TRBJ2-1): DGGITQSPKYLFRKEGQNVTLSCEQNLNHDAMYWYRQDPGQGLRLIYYSQIVNDFQKGDIAEGYSVSREKKESFPLTVTSAQKNPTAFYLCASSIALDRDEQFFGPGTRLTVL.